These 30 T cell receptor beta chains originate from one sample sequenced in a study of CD8 T cells in ankylosing spondylitis. From the 5' RACE reads, TCRdb called clonotypes with MiXCR, one entry per CDR3 protein. Of around 120,000 distinct CDR3 sequences listed, roughly 13% are singletons. Material for sequencing was blood, either unsorted or a sorted T cell fraction (not recorded which). The receptors originated from a female donor with ankylosing spondylitis or in good health (not recorded which).

This clonotype was seen many times. This chain links TRBV12-3 or TRBV12-4 with TRBJ1-3; no firm D call. V shed 4 bases and J shed 3 bases, with 7 bases lying between them. This CDR3 comprises 13 residues. Written as DNA, the CDR3 is TGTGCCAGCAGTTCCCGGGGTGGAAACACCATATATTTT. It is translated as CASSSRGGNTIYF.

The chain uses TRBV20-1 and TRBJ2-1, with D perhaps matching TRBD1 (6 bases). This CDR3 contains 16 residues. V dropped 1 base and J dropped 2 bases, with 15 bases sitting between them. Germline V CDR1 and CDR2: DFQATT, SNEGSKA (reference sequence). The CDR3 here is CSARGRTDNPYNEQFF. Written as DNA, the CDR3 is TGCAGTGCTAGAGGAAGGACAGATAACCCCTACAATGAGCAGTTCTTC.

The rearrangement links TRBV4-2 to TRBJ2-7, with D possibly TRBD2 on 5 matching bases. From germline, CDR1 is LGHNA and CDR2 YNFKEQ. The CDR3 consists of 14 residues. V dropped 5 bases and J dropped 4 bases, with 15 bases sitting between them. The CDR3 sequence is CASSENPEGYEQYF. The CDR3 region has the DNA TGTGCCAGCAGCGAAAACCCCGAGGGATACGAGCAGTACTTC.

This clonotype was seen repeatedly, ten times or more. The chain combines TRBV2 with TRBJ2-1; D not resolved. The CDR3 is made up of 13 amino acids. V lost 8 bases and J lost 8, with 16 bases in between. The germline V gene encodes CDR1 SNHLY and CDR2 FYNNEI. CDR3 nucleotide sequence: TGTGCCAGCTCGGGCCAACGTGCTCATGAGCAGTTCTTC. The encoded protein is CASSGQRAHEQFF.

The chain uses TRBV21-1 and TRBJ2-2. TRBV21-1 is a recognized pseudogene. CDR3 length equals 16 residues. The CDR3 nucleotides are TGTGCCAGCAGCAAACTCCGGCCAGCTCATCCCGGGGAGCTGTTTTTT. This translates into CASSKLRPAHPGELFF.

The rearrangement joins TRBV20-1 to TRBJ1-1; the D gene is possibly TRBD1 (6 bases). V lost 3 bases to trimming and J lost 2 bases, with 13 bases between them. Germline assignment: CDR1 DFQATT and CDR2 SNEGSKA (reference sequence). CDR3 size: 14 residues. The CDR3 DNA sequence: TGCAGTGCTAGTTTGGGGGCGAAAAACACTGAAGCTTTCTTT. This encodes CSASLGAKNTEAFF.

The sample holds a few counts of this clonotype. The V gene is TRBV29-1, the J gene TRBJ1-2; weak D call: TRBD1 (5 bases). Looked up from germline, CDR1 is SQVTM and CDR2 is ANQGSEA. The CDR3 covers 10 residues. The V end was cut by 3 bases, the J end by 8 bases, with 7 bases between. CDR3 sequence reads: CSVDWDGYTF. The CDR3 bases are TGCAGCGTTGACTGGGACGGCTACACCTTC.

This clonotype was counted between two and nine times. The CDR3 coding sequence is TGCAGTGCTTCTCCGGGTTCCAACTACGAGCAGTACTTC. Amino acids: CSASPGSNYEQYF. This rearrangement joins TRBV20-1 to TRBJ2-7; D ambiguous. V lost 5 bases and J 3 bases, leaving 14 bases between the germline ends. Looked up from germline, CDR1 is DFQATT and CDR2 is SNEGSKA (reference sequence). CDR3 length: 13 amino acids.

This clonotype appeared a few times. This chain joins TRBV23-1 and TRBJ1-5; 7 bases line up with TRBD1. TRBV23-1 is designated an ORF whose function remains uncertain. The CDR3 has 13 amino acids. The junction had 7 bases not matched to a gene; V was cut back by 7 bases and J by 7 bases. The DNA of the CDR3 is TGCGCCAGCACCCCACAGGGGTTCCAGCCCCAGCATTTT. Translating it yields CASTPQGFQPQHF.

This chain links TRBV9 with TRBJ1-1, with no clear D. The CDR3 spans 10 residues. Germline-derived CDR1 and CDR2 are SGDLS and YYNGEE. Trimming removed 0 bases at V and 6 bases at J, with 0 bases between. CDR3 protein: CASSVAEAFF. In DNA form, the CDR3 reads TGTGCCAGCAGCGTAGCTGAAGCTTTCTTT.

This clonotype was counted ten times or more. The V and J genes are TRBV5-1 and TRBJ2-7; D ambiguous. V lost 0 bases and J 6 bases, leaving 7 bases between the germline ends. Germline V CDR1 and CDR2: SGHRS, YFSETQ. CDR3 size: 12 residues. As DNA, the CDR3 is TGCGCCAGCAGCTTGGGGACCTCCGAGCAGTACTTC. This gives the protein CASSLGTSEQYF.

In the case of this clonotype: Given a much more abundant clone one base away, this may be a read error. The V call is TRBV7-8, the J call TRBJ2-3; TRBD1 matches at 12 bases. The germline V gene encodes CDR1 SGHVS and CDR2 FQNEAQ. The CDR3 is made up of 16 amino acids. The CDR3 sequence is CTSSRRDRGHKDTQYF. Here the CDR3 DNA reads TGTACCAGCAGCAGACGGGACAGGGGGCATAAAGATACGCAGTATTTT.

This clonotype was picked up many times. The gene calls are TRBV20-1 and TRBJ1-1; D is uncertain. The V gene's germline CDR1 is DFQATT and CDR2 SNEGSKA (reference sequence). This CDR3 has 14 amino acids. V was clipped by 3 bases and J by 2 bases, with 13 bases between them. CDR3 loop: CSASLFTVNTEAFF. The DNA for the CDR3 is TGCAGTGCTAGTCTCTTTACAGTTAACACTGAAGCTTTCTTT.

The chain carries TRBV4-2 and TRBJ2-3, with D perhaps assigned TRBD1 or TRBD2 (5 bases each). Trimming took 3 bases from V and 1 from J, leaving 17 bases between them. Germline CDR1 reads LGHNA; CDR2 reads YNFKEQ. The CDR3 is made up of 17 amino acids. DNA of the CDR3: TGTGCCAGCAGCCAGGATCCGGGGACCACCGGCACAGATACGCAGTATTTT. It yields the protein CASSQDPGTTGTDTQYF.

This clonotype was observed at least ten times. The rearrangement joins TRBV5-1 to TRBJ2-3, with 12 bases lining up with TRBD2. The CDR3 length is 16 residues. Trimming removed 4 bases from V and 4 bases from J; junction bases left unmatched: 7. Per the germline V gene, CDR1 is SGHRS and CDR2 is YFSETQ. CDR3 residues: CASSRILAGGADTQYF. DNA of the CDR3: TGCGCCAGCAGCCGGATACTAGCGGGAGGTGCAGATACGCAGTATTTT.

This chain links TRBV29-1 with TRBJ2-7; the D gene is possibly TRBD2 (5 bases). This CDR3 region has 14 residues. V lost 0 bases to trimming and J lost 0 bases, with 9 bases between them. Per the germline V gene, CDR1 is SQVTM and CDR2 is ANQGSEA. The CDR3 region is CSVEDRTASYEQYF. Written as DNA, the CDR3 is TGCAGCGTTGAAGACAGGACTGCCTCCTACGAGCAGTACTTC.

V gene TRBV7-9 combines with J gene TRBJ2-7; 8 bases map to TRBD1. Per germline, CDR1 SEHNR and CDR2 FQNEAQ (reference sequence). J lost 8 bases, V lost 5 bases, and 8 bases had no gene match. The CDR3 sequence is 13 residues long. In nucleotides, the CDR3 is TGTGCCAGCAGCGAAGGGACAGGTCCCCAGCAGTACTTC. The encoded protein is CASSEGTGPQQYF. Full variable domain (rest looked up from reference TRBV7-9 and TRBJ2-7): DTGVSQNPRHKITKRGQNVTFRCDPISEHNRLYWYRQTLGQGPEFLTYFQNEAQLEKSRLLSDRFSAERPKGSFSTLEIQRTEQGDSAMYLCASSEGTGPQQYFGPGTRLTVT.

This clonotype was seen many times. V is TRBV20-1 and J is TRBJ2-3, with 12 bases that match TRBD2. V lost 0 bases, J lost 4 bases, and 5 bases stayed unmatched. Germline V gene lookup returns CDR1 DFQATT and CDR2 SNEGSKA (reference sequence). The CDR3 totals 16 residues. The CDR3 DNA reads as TGCAGTGCTAGAGAATGGACTAGCGGGATGTCAGATACGCAGTATTTT. It yields the protein CSAREWTSGMSDTQYF.

V gene TRBV5-1 combines with J gene TRBJ2-3; 11 bases line up with TRBD2. Trimming took 5 bases from V and 5 from J; bases not matched to a gene: 4. The CDR3 consists of 14 residues. The germline CDR1 and CDR2 sequences are SGHRS and YFSETQ. The CDR3 DNA follows: TGCGCCAGCAGGACTAGCGGGGAGGGAGATACGCAGTATTTT. As protein: CASRTSGEGDTQYF.

At least ten counts were recorded for this clonotype. The genes are TRBV6-5 and TRBJ1-5; D is unresolved. Trimming left V 0 bases short and J 4 bases short, with 4 bases between. The CDR3 sequence is 13 residues long. Germline values: CDR1 MNHEY, CDR2 SVGAGI. The CDR3 DNA is TGTGCCAGCAGTTACTCAACTAATCAGCCCCAGCATTTT. The encoded protein is CASSYSTNQPQHF.

The rearrangement joins TRBV5-1 to TRBJ2-2, with D perhaps given as TRBD1 or TRBD2 (5 bases each). The CDR3 is 14 amino acids. Germline V CDR1 and CDR2: SGHRS, YFSETQ. Trimming removed 2 bases from V and 5 bases from J, with 10 bases in between. The CDR3 DNA reads TGCGCCAGCAGCTTCTGGGACGGGACCGGGGAGCTGTTTTTT. Its protein product is CASSFWDGTGELFF.

A single count supports this clonotype. A read error is possible here, since a much larger clone lies one base away. The chain carries TRBV29-1 and TRBJ2-1, with 13 bases lining up with TRBD2. CDR3 length: 14 amino acids. Germline-derived CDR1 and CDR2 are SQVTM and ANQGSEA. The CDR3 spells CSVAGTSGNNEQLF. For the CDR3, the DNA is TGCAGCGTGGCCGGGACTAGCGGGAACAATGAGCAGCTCTTC.

This clonotype was seen a few times. V usage is TRBV11-2 and J usage is TRBJ2-3, with TRBD1 as a possible D gene (6 bases). CDR3 length: 19 residues. Trimming removed 4 bases at V and 2 bases at J, with 25 bases between. CDR1 and CDR2 (germline): SGHAT, FQNNGV. CDR3: CASSSPQGSALTYTDTQYF. The DNA of the CDR3 is TGTGCCAGCAGCTCCCCTCAGGGGAGCGCCCTAACCTACACAGATACGCAGTATTTT.

This clonotype was seen only a few times. This rearrangement joins TRBV5-1 to TRBJ1-2; D uncertain. The CDR3 totals 14 residues. Germline CDR1 is SGHRS and CDR2 is YFSETQ. V lost 7 bases and J 0 bases, leaving 13 bases between the germline ends. The CDR3 DNA sequence: TGCGCCAGCGGTGACGAGGGTCCTAACTATGGCTACACCTTC. Translating it yields CASGDEGPNYGYTF.

V is TRBV10-3 and J is TRBJ2-7; 9 nucleotides match TRBD2. The ends lost 0 bases at V and 10 bases at J; junction bases unmatched: 7. This CDR3 spans 14 amino acids. In germline, CDR1 is ENHRY, CDR2 SYGVKD. CDR3 nucleotides: TGTGCCATCAGTGAGTCTAGCGGGAGTAGTGACCAGTACTTC. Amino acids: CAISESSGSSDQYF.

The J gene is TRBJ1-2, the V gene TRBV15; D is unresolved. The CDR3 is 14 amino acids. Trimming took 1 base from V and 4 from J, leaving 10 bases between them. Per the germline V gene, CDR1 is LNHNV and CDR2 is YYDKDF (reference sequence). The CDR3 sequence: CATSRVRASYGYTF. In DNA form, the CDR3 reads TGTGCCACCAGCAGAGTTAGGGCCTCCTATGGCTACACCTTC.

This clonotype was seen more than once but under ten times. The V and J genes are TRBV20-1 and TRBJ2-3, with TRBD2 matching 10 bases. The CDR3 is made up of 14 amino acids. V gave up 3 bases and J gave up 4 bases; unmatched junction bases: 4. Germline V CDR1 and CDR2: DFQATT, SNEGSKA (reference sequence). Here the CDR3 DNA reads TGCAGTGCTAGTCTAGCGGGAGAGGCAGATACGCAGTATTTT. Translated: CSASLAGEADTQYF.

This clonotype was seen more than once but under ten times. This chain connects TRBV6-2 or TRBV6-3 to TRBJ1-2; D might be TRBD1 (6 bases). This CDR3 region has 13 residues. Per germline, CDR1 MNHEY and CDR2 SVGEGT. The V end lost 6 bases, the J end lost 4 bases, and 12 bases lay between the germline ends. The CDR3 is CASSPQGGYGYTF. The CDR3 DNA is TGTGCCAGCAGCCCACAGGGCGGCTATGGCTACACCTTC.

This clonotype has a handful of counts. The chain employs TRBV18 and TRBJ2-7; TRBD1 matches 7 bases. The CDR3 runs 15 residues. Germline V gene data show CDR1 as KGHSH and CDR2 as LQKENI. Losses at the gene ends were 5 bases for V and 0 bases for J; bases not matched to a gene: 7. CDR3 sequence: CASSDATGLSYEQYF. The DNA for the CDR3 is TGTGCCAGCTCAGACGCGACAGGGCTCTCCTACGAGCAGTACTTC.

The rearrangement links TRBV6-5 to TRBJ2-2; no reliable D call. CDR1 is MNHEY and CDR2 is SVGAGI in the germline V gene. V was trimmed by 5 bases and J by 6 bases, leaving 13 bases between them. This CDR3 spans 14 amino acids. The CDR3 region has the DNA TGTGCCAGCAGTCCCTCGTGGGTGGCCGGGGAGCTGTTTTTT. Translated, it gives CASSPSWVAGELFF.